Listed below are T cell receptor beta chains from one sample, sequenced in a study of shared clonotypes between healthy human individuals. Measured with immunoSEQ multiplex PCR; TCRdb has only the in-frame clones, and not every one. In the table there are around 1.6 million clones, roughly 98% of which are singletons. The sample consisted of naive CD4+ T cells sorted from blood. These receptors originate from a man aged 30-40 years in good health. Both conserved end residues are part of each CDR3. A D gene is named only where the DNA matches it firmly. Only some rows state a clone size, as once, few, many or a class for expanded clones.

J | size | V | D | CDR3 | DNA
TRBJ2-1 | - | TRBV28 | TRBD2 | CASSLDLIAGGGEQFF | TGTGCCAGCAGTTTAGACCTCATAGCGGGAGGGGGTGAGCAGTTCTTC
TRBJ2-3 | - | TRBV7-9 | TRBD1 | CASSPLMGQGNESTDTQYF | TGTGCCAGCAGCCCATTGATGGGACAGGGGAACGAAAGCACAGATACGCAGTATTTT
TRBJ1-2 | - | TRBV4-2 | TRBD1 | CASSQHLPGQGSGGYTF | TGTGCCAGCAGCCAACACCTACCGGGACAGGGCTCAGGTGGCTACACCTTC
TRBJ2-1 | - | TRBV29-1 | - | CSGGRIYNEQFF | TGCAGCGGAGGGCGGATCTACAATGAGCAGTTCTTC
TRBJ2-5 | once | TRBV2 | - | CASAWETRETQYF | TGTGCCAGCGCTTGGGAGACGCGAGAGACCCAGTACTTC
TRBJ2-7 | once | TRBV11-2 | - | CASSLEQGAEQYF | TGTGCCAGCAGCCTGGAACAGGGTGCCGAGCAGTACTTC
TRBJ2-5 | - | TRBV5-1 | TRBD2 | CATNSGTSKETQYF | TGCGCCACAAACTCCGGGACTAGCAAAGAGACCCAGTACTTC
TRBJ2-1 | - | TRBV19 | - | CASSQGLPEQFF | TGTGCCAGTAGCCAGGGGCTTCCTGAGCAGTTCTTC
TRBJ1-5 | - | TRBV29-1 | - | CSGRQGNQPQHF | TGCAGCGGGAGACAGGGCAATCAGCCCCAGCATTTT
TRBJ2-5 | once | TRBV27 | TRBD2 | CASQTFLTGRARRESTQYF | TGTGCCAGTCAGACCTTTTTGACCGGGAGGGCCCGAAGGGAGAGCACCCAGTACTTC
TRBJ1-3 | once | TRBV7-8 | - | CASTPSGDRGGSGNTIYF | TGTGCCAGCACCCCCAGCGGGGACCGGGGAGGCTCTGGAAACACCATATATTTT
TRBJ2-3 | - | TRBV4-2 | TRBD1 | CASGSRTGMEDTQYF | TGTGCCAGCGGATCCCGGACAGGGATGGAAGATACGCAGTATTTT
TRBJ1-1 | - | TRBV28 | TRBD1 | CASSPAQGAQAFF | TGTGCCAGCAGCCCAGCACAGGGGGCGCAAGCTTTCTTT
TRBJ2-3 | - | TRBV28 | - | CASTYTDTQYF | TGTGCCAGCACCTACACAGATACGCAGTATTTT
TRBJ2-1 | - | TRBV28 | TRBD1 | CASKRTGGYNEQFF | TGTGCCAGCAAACGGACAGGGGGCTACAATGAGCAGTTCTTC
TRBJ1-4 | - | TRBV5-4 | TRBD1 | CASSSSTGATNEKLFF | TGTGCCAGCAGCTCGAGTACAGGGGCAACTAATGAAAAACTGTTTTTT
TRBJ2-1 | - | TRBV25-1 | - | CASSVYDEQFF | TGTGCCAGCAGTGTATACGATGAGCAGTTCTTC
TRBJ2-1 | few | TRBV20-1 | - | CSARDYNEQFF | TGCAGTGCTAGAGACTACAATGAGCAGTTCTTC
TRBJ2-7 | - | TRBV4-2 | - | CASSQDRIEQYF | TGTGCCAGCAGCCAAGATCGGATCGAGCAGTACTTC
TRBJ2-5 | - | TRBV25-1 | TRBD1 | CASSRDRSYQETQYF | TGTGCCAGCAGCCGGGACAGATCCTACCAAGAGACCCAGTACTTC
TRBJ2-7 | - | TRBV5-5 | - | CASSSAMGSSYEQYF | TGTGCCAGCAGCTCCGCCATGGGCTCCTCCTACGAGCAGTACTTC
TRBJ2-1 | - | TRBV27 | TRBD1 | CASSLSRQGIGYNEQFF | TGTGCCAGCAGTTTATCCCGACAGGGAATCGGATACAATGAGCAGTTCTTC
TRBJ2-1 | - | TRBV28 | TRBD1 | CASSLPRGQGEQFF | TGTGCCAGCAGTCTCCCGAGGGGGCAAGGGGAGCAGTTCTTC
TRBJ1-5 | - | TRBV15 | - | CATRGQTYSNQPQHF | TGTGCCACCAGAGGACAGACCTATAGCAATCAGCCCCAGCATTTT
TRBJ1-2 | - | TRBV18 | - | CASSPNRDPSGYTF | TGTGCCAGCTCACCTAACAGGGATCCGTCCGGCTACACCTTC
TRBJ1-5 | - | TRBV19 | - | CASSIQGSNQPQHF | TGTGCCAGTAGTATTCAGGGGAGCAATCAGCCCCAGCATTTT
TRBJ1-5 | - | TRBV10-3 | - | CAISEGDQPQHF | TGTGCCATCAGTGAGGGAGATCAGCCCCAGCATTTT
TRBJ1-4 | - | TRBV7-2 | - | CASSLDPVGTQKLFF | TGTGCCAGCAGCTTAGATCCGGTAGGCACCCAAAAACTGTTTTTT